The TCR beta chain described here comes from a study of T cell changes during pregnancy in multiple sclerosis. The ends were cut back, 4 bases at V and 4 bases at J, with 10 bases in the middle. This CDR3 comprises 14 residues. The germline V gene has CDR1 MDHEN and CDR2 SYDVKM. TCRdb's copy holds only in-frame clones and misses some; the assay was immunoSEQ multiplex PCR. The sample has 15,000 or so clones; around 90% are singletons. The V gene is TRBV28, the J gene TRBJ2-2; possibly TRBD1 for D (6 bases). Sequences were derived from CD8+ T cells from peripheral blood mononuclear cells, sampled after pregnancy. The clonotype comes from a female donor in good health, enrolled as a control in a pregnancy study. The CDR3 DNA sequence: TGTGCCAGCAGTTACCACAGGGTCACCGGGGAGCTGTTTTTT. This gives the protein CASSYHRVTGELFF.